This TCR beta chain was recovered during a study of cytomegalovirus exposure and HLA in healthy donors. There are 24 residues in the CDR3. Germline V gives CDR1 MDHEN, CDR2 SYDVKM. Trimming left V 6 bases short and J 0 bases short, with 41 bases between. Vbeta (60) and Jbeta (13) primers were used in the PCR. Repertoires were generated with immunoSEQ multiplex PCR, while TCRdb's copy carries only in-frame clones and drops some. This repertoire shows around 150,000 clones, 82% found once; its top ten account for more than 0.9%. The sequencing input was PBMCs. The TCR sequence derives from a girl aged 2 to 9 in good health and CMV-seropositive. This chain connects TRBV28 to TRBJ1-1; possibly TRBD1 for D (6 bases). CDR3 loop: CASRPPGHWSPLEFRGAMNTEAFF. The DNA for the CDR3 is TGTGCCAGCAGGCCCCCGGGACACTGGTCTCCCCTAGAGTTTCGCGGAGCTATGAACACTGAAGCTTTCTTT.